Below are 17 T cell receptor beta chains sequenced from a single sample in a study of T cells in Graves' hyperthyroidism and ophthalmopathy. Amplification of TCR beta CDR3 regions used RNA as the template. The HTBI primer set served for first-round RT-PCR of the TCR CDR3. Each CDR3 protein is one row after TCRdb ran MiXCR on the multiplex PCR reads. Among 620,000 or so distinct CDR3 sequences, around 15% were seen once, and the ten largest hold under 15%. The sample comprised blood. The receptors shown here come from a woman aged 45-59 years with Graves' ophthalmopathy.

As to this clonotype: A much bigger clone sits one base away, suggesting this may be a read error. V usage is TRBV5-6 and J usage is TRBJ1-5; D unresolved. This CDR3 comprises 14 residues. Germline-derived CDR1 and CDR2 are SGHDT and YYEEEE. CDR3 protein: CASSLVGLDQSQHF. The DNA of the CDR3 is TGTGCCAGCAGCTTGGTTGGGTTAGATCAGTCCCAGCATTTT.

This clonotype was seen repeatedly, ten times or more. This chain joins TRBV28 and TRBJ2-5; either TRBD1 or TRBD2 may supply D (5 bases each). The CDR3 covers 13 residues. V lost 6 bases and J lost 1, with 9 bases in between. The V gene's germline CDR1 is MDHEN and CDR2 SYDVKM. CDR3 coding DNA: TGTGCCAGCAGGGGACGGCCCCAAGAGACCCAGTACTTC. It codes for CASRGRPQETQYF.

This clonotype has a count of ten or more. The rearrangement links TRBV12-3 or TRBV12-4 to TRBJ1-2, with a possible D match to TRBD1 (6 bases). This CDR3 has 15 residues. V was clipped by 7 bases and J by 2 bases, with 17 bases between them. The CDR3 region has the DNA TGTGCCAGCATGAGAGCGGGGGCCCTAAACTATGGCTACACCTTC. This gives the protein CASMRAGALNYGYTF.

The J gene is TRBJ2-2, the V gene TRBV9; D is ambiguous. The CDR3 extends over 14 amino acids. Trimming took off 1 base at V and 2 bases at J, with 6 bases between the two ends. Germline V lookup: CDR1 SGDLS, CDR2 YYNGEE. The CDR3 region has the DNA TGTGCCAGCAGCGTATTAGAAAACACCGGGGAGCTGTTTTTT. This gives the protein CASSVLENTGELFF. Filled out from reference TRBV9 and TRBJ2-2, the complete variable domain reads DSGVTQTPKHLITATGQRVTLRCSPRSGDLSVYWYQQSLDQGLQFLIQYYNGEERAKGNILERFSAQQFPDLHSELNLSSLELGDSALYFCASSVLENTGELFFGEGSRLTVL.

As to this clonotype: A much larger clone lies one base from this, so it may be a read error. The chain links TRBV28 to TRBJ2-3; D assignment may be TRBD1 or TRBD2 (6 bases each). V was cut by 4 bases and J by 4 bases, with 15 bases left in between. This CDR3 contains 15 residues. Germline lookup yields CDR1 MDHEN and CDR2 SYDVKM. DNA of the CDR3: TGTGCCAGCAGTTCAATCGTGGAGGGGGCAGATACGCAGTATTTT. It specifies CASSSIVEGADTQYF.

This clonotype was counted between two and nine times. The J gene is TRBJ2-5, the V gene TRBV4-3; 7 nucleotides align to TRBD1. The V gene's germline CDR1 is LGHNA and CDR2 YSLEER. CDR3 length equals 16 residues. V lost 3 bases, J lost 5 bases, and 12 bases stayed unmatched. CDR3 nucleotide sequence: TGCGCCAGCAGCCATAATGGGGGAACAGGGGTGGAGACCCAGTACTTC. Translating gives CASSHNGGTGVETQYF.

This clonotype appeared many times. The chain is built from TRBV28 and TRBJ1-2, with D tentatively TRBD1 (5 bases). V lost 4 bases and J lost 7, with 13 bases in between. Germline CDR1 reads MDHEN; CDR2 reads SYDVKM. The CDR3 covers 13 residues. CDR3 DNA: TGTGCCAGCAGTTCCATCGGGGGGATTGGCTACACCTTC. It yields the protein CASSSIGGIGYTF.

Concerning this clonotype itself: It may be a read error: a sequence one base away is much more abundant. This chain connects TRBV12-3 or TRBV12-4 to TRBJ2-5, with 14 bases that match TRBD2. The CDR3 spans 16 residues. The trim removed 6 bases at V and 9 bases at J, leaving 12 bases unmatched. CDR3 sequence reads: CASSLGTSGSKEAQYF. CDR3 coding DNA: TGTGCCAGCAGCCTTGGGACTAGCGGGAGTAAGGAGGCCCAGTACTTC.

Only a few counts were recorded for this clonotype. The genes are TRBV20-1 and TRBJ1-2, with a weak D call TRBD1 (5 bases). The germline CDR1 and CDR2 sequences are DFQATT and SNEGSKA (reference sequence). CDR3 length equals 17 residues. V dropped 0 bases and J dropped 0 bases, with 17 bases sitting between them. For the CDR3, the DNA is TGCAGTGCTAGAGATTTTAAGGGGATTGGGGCTAACTATGGCTACACCTTC. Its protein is CSARDFKGIGANYGYTF.

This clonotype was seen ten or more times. The chain's CDR3 is CASSPRMTDYEQYF. The CDR3 DNA is TGTGCCAGCTCACCAAGGATGACGGACTACGAGCAGTACTTC. J is TRBJ2-7 and V is TRBV18; D is ambiguous. The CDR3 covers 14 residues. Germline-derived CDR1 and CDR2 are KGHSH and LQKENI. V shed 2 bases and J shed 3 bases, with 11 bases lying between them.

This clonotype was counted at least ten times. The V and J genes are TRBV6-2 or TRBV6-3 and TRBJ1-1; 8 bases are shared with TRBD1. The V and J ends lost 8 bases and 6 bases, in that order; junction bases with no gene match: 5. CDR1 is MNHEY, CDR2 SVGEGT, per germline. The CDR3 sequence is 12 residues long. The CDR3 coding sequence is TGTGCCAGCGGGGACAGGCGTCCTGAAGCTTTCTTT. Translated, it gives CASGDRRPEAFF.

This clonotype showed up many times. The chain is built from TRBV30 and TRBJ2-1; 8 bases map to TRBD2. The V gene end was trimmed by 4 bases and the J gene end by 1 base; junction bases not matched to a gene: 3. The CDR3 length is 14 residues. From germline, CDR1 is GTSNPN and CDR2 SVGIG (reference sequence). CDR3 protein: CAWNGGRSYNEQFF. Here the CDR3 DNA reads TGTGCCTGGAATGGCGGGAGGTCCTACAATGAGCAGTTCTTC.

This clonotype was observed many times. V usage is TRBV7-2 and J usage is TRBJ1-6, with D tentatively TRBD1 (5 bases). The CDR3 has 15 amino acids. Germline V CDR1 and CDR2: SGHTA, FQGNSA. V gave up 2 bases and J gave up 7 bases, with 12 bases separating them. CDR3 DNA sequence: TGTGCCAGCAGCTTAATGGGGGGAGGGAATTCACCCCTCCACTTT. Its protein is CASSLMGGGNSPLHF.

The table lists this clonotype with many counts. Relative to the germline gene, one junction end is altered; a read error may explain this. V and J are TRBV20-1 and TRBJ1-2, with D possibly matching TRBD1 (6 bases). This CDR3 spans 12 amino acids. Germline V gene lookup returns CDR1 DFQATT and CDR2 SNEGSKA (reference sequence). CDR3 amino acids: CSARVSGAGYTF. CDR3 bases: TGCAGCGCTAGAGTGTCAGGGGCCGGCTACACCTTC.

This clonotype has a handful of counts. The CDR3 DNA is TGTGCCAGCAGTTTATTCGGGGAGATAAACACTGAAGCTTTCTTT. It encodes CASSLFGEINTEAFF. This sequence joins TRBV27 and TRBJ1-1; D is uncertain. This CDR3 is built from 15 residues. V lost 1 base, J lost 2 bases, and 11 bases lay in between. CDR1 is MNHEY, CDR2 SMNVEV, per germline (reference sequence).

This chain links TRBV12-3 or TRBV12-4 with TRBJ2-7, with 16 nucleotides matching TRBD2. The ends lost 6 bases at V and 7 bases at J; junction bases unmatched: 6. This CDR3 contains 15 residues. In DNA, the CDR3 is TGTGCCAGCAGGACGGGACTAGCGGGAGGGCCTGAGCAGTACTTC. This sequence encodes CASRTGLAGGPEQYF.

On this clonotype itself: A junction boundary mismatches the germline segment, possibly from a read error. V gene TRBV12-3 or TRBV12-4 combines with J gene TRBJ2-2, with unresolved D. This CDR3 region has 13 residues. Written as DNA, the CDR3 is TGTGCCTGCAGTTTAAGGGCTACCGGGGAGCTGTTTTTT. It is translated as CACSLRATGELFF.